The entry below gives a single TCR beta chain sequence along with its context. What it binds is unknown. The V and J ends lost 1 base and 5 bases respectively, with 11 bases between them. Germline lookup yields CDR1 PRHDT and CDR2 FYEKMQ (reference sequence). The CDR3 is made up of 14 amino acids. This sample was taken from a study of T cell responses to AZD1222 COVID-19 vaccine. Study results and caveats: When two AZD1222 doses had been given, Spike-specific TCR breadth and depth rose.

Libraries were prepared by immunoSEQ multiplex PCR; TCRdb keeps only in-frame clonotypes and omits some of them. The sample includes tens of thousands of clones, around 86% of them seen just once. The chain is built from TRBV13 and TRBJ1-2, with D possibly TRBD1 on 6 matching bases. This receptor was identified in an adult who received the AZD1222 COVID-19 vaccine. The specimen was peripheral blood, collected 28 days after the second AZD1222 dose. The chain's CDR3 is CASSLETGVYGYTF. As DNA, the CDR3 is TGTGCCAGCAGCTTAGAGACAGGAGTGTATGGCTACACCTTC.